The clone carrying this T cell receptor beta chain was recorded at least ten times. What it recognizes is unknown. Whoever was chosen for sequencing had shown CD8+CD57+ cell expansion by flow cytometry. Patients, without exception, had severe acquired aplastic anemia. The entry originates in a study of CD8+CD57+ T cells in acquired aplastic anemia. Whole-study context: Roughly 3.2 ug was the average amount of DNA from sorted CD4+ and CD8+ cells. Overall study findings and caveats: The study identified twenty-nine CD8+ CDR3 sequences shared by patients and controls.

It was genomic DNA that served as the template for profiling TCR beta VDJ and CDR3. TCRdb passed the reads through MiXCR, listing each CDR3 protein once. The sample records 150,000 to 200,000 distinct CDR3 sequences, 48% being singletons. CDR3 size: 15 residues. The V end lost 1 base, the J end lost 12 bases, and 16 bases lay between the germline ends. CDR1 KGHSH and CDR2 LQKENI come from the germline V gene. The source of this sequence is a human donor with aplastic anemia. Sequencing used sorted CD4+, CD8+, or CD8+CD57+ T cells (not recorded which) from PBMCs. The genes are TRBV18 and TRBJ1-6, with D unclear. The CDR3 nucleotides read TGTGCCAGCTCACCACGTAGGCAGGACGGAGAACCCCTCCACTTT. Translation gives CASSPRRQDGEPLHF.